This T cell receptor (beta chain) was observed in a study of T cells in Graves' hyperthyroidism and ophthalmopathy (dated by TCRdb to about 2019). Turning to the overall study: Peripheral blood was sampled at the time of initial diagnosis, prior to any treatment. To identify distinguishing TCR V-J signatures, a discovery cohort of about 95 patients was used, comprising approximately 40 with Graves' ophthalmopathy and around 57 with stable Graves' hyperthyroidism. Prospective prediction of ophthalmopathy was tested in an independent validation cohort consisting of some 19 hyperthyroidism patients and some 16 patients who later progressed to ophthalmopathy. The 85 to 100 discovery patients were randomly split 7:3 into training and test sets. In addition, the study compared T-cell repertoires in thyroid tissue and in blood from a handful of Graves' hyperthyroidism patients. Once sampling was done, hyperthyroidism patients were given methimazole at a starting dose of 30 mg daily, whereas ophthalmopathy patients were given high-dose intravenous methylprednisolone. The paper reports TCR Vbeta CDR3 sequencing of approximately 130 peripheral blood samples: 40 to 45 ophthalmopathy, roughly 80 hyperthyroidism and around 17 progressor patients. Study-wide findings and limitations: Most expanded thyroid clonotypes (frequency above 0.001) were also detected in blood, suggesting blood repertoires may reflect thyroid immune responses. Ophthalmopathy was separated from stable hyperthyroidism by a 13 V-J signature model, with 85% to 90% sensitivity and roughly 81% specificity obtained in cross-validation and 80%/75% obtained in testing. Sample size was not statistically predetermined, and blinding of investigators to group allocation was not performed. In validation, progression to ophthalmopathy was predicted by the model with 65% to 71% sensitivity and nearly 75% specificity, a median of about 6.4 months before onset.

Spanning cysteine to phenylalanine, the CDR3 consists of 14 amino acids. The retained sequence is limited to the CDR3, 42 bases, with the frame set at the first base. Cut back by 6 bases and 3 bases, the V and J ends lie 15 bases apart. CDR1 is given as MNHEY and CDR2 as SVGEGT, both from the germline V gene. This clonotype was counted between two and nine times. This clone's antigen is unknown. Base qualities are not provided; no much larger clone lies one nucleotide away. The TCR beta CDR3 regions were amplified from RNA transcripts. The TCR CDR3 was subjected to a first round of RT-PCR using the HTBI primer set and the Qiagen OneStep RT-PCR kit. Libraries were constructed in a second round of multiplex PCR, after which size selection and purification were performed. Libraries were sequenced paired-end with 100 bp reads on an Illumina HiSeq2000. Concerning the study's data processing: Raw data were processed with SOAPnuke, discarding reads with adapters, uncalled bases, mean Phred below 15, or no exact constant-primer or identifier match. COPE v1.2.5 was used to merge high-quality paired reads, and clonotypes were defined as unique nucleotide sequences. MiTCR v1.1 was used to align the clonotypes against IMGT TRBV, TRBD and TRBJ reference segments. Only V-J combinations with frequency above 0.0001, covering 99.2% of repertoires, were analysed. A TCS score was defined as the ratio of F50 (clonal expansion) to E x V (chaos), with BLOSUM62-based TCRdist applied between CDR3 peptides within each V-J. Welch's t-statistics and random forest reduced 450 to 600 V-J features to 13, which were used in a naive Bayes classifier (R e1071). The public reads were run again by TCRdb, first through fastp at Q25 and then through MiXCR, and only productive beta chains were kept. Identical CDR3 protein sequences are pooled into one entry, listed with their most common genes and DNA. V and J calls and clone size were set by TCRdb, not the authors. The sample profile shows 600,000 or so distinct CDR3 sequences; about 15% of them were found once. The ten largest account for around 13% of the sample.

Moderately to severely active disease, a Clinical Activity Score of at least 3, a NOSPECS grade of at least 4, and a duration under 3 months were present in ophthalmopathy patients. The study excluded patients with uncontrolled infections, other autoimmune diseases, pregnancy or lactation. Diagnoses were based on clinical symptoms, serum thyroxine and TRAb, thyroid ultrasound and orbital computed tomography. PBMCs were separated from over 9 ml of fresh peripheral blood using Ficoll-Paque density gradient centrifugation. Total RNA was extracted with Trizol reagent, and quality was checked on an Agilent 2100 Bioanalyzer.

The chain links TRBV6-2 or TRBV6-3 with TRBJ2-7; TRBD2 is a weak D gene call, 6 bases matching. Sample: blood. The sequence was obtained from a woman aged 50 to 60 with Graves' ophthalmopathy. The CDR3 reads CASSHRDSDYEQYF. The nucleotide sequence reads as follows: TGTGCCAGCAGCCACCGGGACTCAGACTACGAGCAGTACTTC.